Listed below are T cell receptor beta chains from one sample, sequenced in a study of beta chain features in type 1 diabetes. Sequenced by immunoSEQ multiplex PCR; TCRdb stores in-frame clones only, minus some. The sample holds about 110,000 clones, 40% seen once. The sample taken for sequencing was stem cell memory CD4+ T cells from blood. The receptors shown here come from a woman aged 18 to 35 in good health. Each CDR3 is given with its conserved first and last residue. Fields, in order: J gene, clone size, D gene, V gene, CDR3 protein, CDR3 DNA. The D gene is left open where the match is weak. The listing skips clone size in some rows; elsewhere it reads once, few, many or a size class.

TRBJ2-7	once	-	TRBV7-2	CASSHTGSYEQYF	TGTGCCAGCAGCCACACAGGGTCCTACGAGCAGTACTTC
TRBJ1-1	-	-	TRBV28	CASSTGLVNTEAFF	TGTGCCAGCAGCACAGGGTTGGTGAACACTGAAGCTTTCTTT
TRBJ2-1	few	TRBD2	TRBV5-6	CASSETTRGYWTSGKQFF	TGTGCCAGCAGCGAAACGACCAGGGGCTATTGGACTAGCGGGAAGCAGTTCTTC
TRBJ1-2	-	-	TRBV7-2	CASSFWGGRSNYGYTF	TGTGCCAGCAGCTTTTGGGGGGGCAGGAGCAACTATGGCTACACCTTC
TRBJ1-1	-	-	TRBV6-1	CASSAHRTLEAFF	TGTGCCAGCAGTGCCCACCGGACACTTGAAGCTTTCTTT
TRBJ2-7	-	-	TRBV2	CASSEPGRGSYEQYF	TGTGCCAGCAGTGAACCCGGGAGAGGGTCCTACGAGCAGTACTTC
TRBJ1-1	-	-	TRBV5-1	CASSLRLELNTEAFF	TGCGCCAGCAGCTTGCGTCTGGAGTTGAACACTGAAGCTTTCTTT
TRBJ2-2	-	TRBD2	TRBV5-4	CASSRRGFGGELFF	TGTGCCAGCAGCCGGCGGGGGTTTGGCGGGGAGCTGTTTTTT
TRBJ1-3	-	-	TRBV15	CATRRTAGNTIYF	TGTGCCACCCGGCGGACAGCTGGAAACACCATATATTTT
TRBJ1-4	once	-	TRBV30	CAWSTTGPTLFF	TGTGCCTGGAGCACAACAGGGCCAACTTTGTTTTTT
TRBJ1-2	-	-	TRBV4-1	CASSQDQGGYSYGYTF	TGCGCCAGCAGCCAAGATCAAGGAGGGTATTCCTATGGCTACACCTTC
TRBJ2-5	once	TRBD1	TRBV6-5	CASSYAGTGKAETQYF	TGTGCCAGCAGTTACGCCGGGACAGGGAAAGCAGAGACCCAGTACTTC
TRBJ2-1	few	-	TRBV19	CASSTRTSGAHNEQFF	TGTGCCAGTAGTACTCGGACCTCAGGGGCCCACAATGAGCAGTTCTTC
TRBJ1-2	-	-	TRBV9	CASSGEFGFYGYTF	TGTGCCAGCAGCGGAGAGTTCGGGTTCTATGGCTACACCTTC
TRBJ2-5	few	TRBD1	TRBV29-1	CSVAPIGTGGGGETQYF	TGCAGCGTTGCCCCCATCGGGACAGGGGGCGGAGGGGAGACCCAGTACTTC
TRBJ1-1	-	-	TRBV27	CASSLWGRGNTEAFF	TGTGCCAGCAGTCTATGGGGGCGAGGGAACACTGAAGCTTTCTTT
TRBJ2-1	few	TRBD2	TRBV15	CATSREGVAGHNEQFF	TGTGCCACCAGCAGAGAGGGGGTAGCGGGACATAATGAGCAGTTCTTC
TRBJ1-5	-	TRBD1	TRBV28	CASRPNRGNSNQPQHF	TGTGCCAGCAGACCGAACAGGGGCAATAGCAATCAGCCCCAGCATTTT